These T cell receptor beta chains were read from a single sample in a study of T-cell memory formation after mild COVID-19. TCRdb reprocessed the 5' RACE reads with MiXCR, giving one entry per CDR3 protein. Among roughly 450,000 distinct CDR3 sequences listed, approximately 18% were seen once. Sequences were obtained from PBMCs or a T cell subset sorted from them (not recorded which). Every receptor here comes from an adult woman who had mild COVID-19 (a few samples of this study predate the infection). Cell type and time point are not known. The CDR3 runs from the conserved cysteine through the conserved F or W. D genes are given only for firm matches. Rows give clone size only sometimes, using once, few, many, or a class for an expanded clone.

cdr3_length	clone_size	d_call	j_call	v_call	cdr3_nt	cdr3_aa
14	many	-	TRBJ2-1	TRBV2	TGTGCCAGCCTTTGGGGGGTTGCCTACAATGAGCAGTTCTTC	CASLWGVAYNEQFF
12	few	-	TRBJ2-1	TRBV20-1	TGCAGTGCTAGCAGAGGGGGCAATGAGCAGTTCTTC	CSASRGGNEQFF
17	many	TRBD2	TRBJ2-7	TRBV7-9	TGTGCCAGCAGCTTAGTGGCTAGCGGGACCGGCTCCTACGAGCAGTACTTC	CASSLVASGTGSYEQYF
17	few	TRBD2	TRBJ2-2	TRBV7-3	TGTGCCAGCAGCTTAACGACAGCGGGGGGGCCTGGCGGGGAGCTGTTTTTT	CASSLTTAGGPGGELFF
12	few	-	TRBJ1-2	TRBV29-1	TGCAGCGTTGCAACAAGTAACTATGGCTACACCTTC	CSVATSNYGYTF
13	-	-	TRBJ1-2	TRBV29-1	TGCAGCGTTGAAAGCCCAGATTACTATGGCTACACCTTC	CSVESPDYYGYTF
19	few	-	TRBJ2-1	TRBV10-3	TGTGCCATCAGTGAGTCAAGTAACGGGAGCGTTTTTTTCTACAATGAGCAGTTCTTC	CAISESSNGSVFFYNEQFF
13	few	-	TRBJ2-7	TRBV20-1	TGCAGTGCTAGAGATCTACGAGGGGCCGAGCAGTACTTC	CSARDLRGAEQYF
13	-	-	TRBJ1-5	TRBV6-5	TGTGCCAGCAGCCCGGATATTCATCAGCCCCAGCATTTT	CASSPDIHQPQHF
13	few	-	TRBJ2-3	TRBV15	TGTGCCACCAGCACCGCAGGGTTCGGTACGCAGTATTTT	CATSTAGFGTQYF
13	-	-	TRBJ2-7	TRBV20-1	TGCAGTGCTAGAGATGTGGGCAGCTACGAGCAGTACTTC	CSARDVGSYEQYF
12	many	-	TRBJ2-7	TRBV27	TGTGCCTTATACGACATTTCCTACGAGCAGTACTTC	CALYDISYEQYF
12	-	-	TRBJ1-1	TRBV4-2	TGTGCCAGCAGCCAAGGTGACGCTGAAGCTTTCTTT	CASSQGDAEAFF
14	-	-	TRBJ2-2	TRBV29-1	TGCAGTGGAAGGCTAGCGAGGAACACCGGGGAGCTGTTTTTT	CSGRLARNTGELFF
13	few	-	TRBJ2-7	TRBV7-2	TGTGCCAGCAGCCAGGTGTGGGACTACGAGCAGTACTTC	CASSQVWDYEQYF
16	few	-	TRBJ1-6	TRBV15	TGTGCCACCAGCAGAGATCCCAGACAAGTCAATTCACCCCTCCACTTT	CATSRDPRQVNSPLHF
16	-	-	TRBJ2-6	TRBV7-8	TGTGCCAGCAGCTTAACCAGACCCGGAAGGACCAACGTCCTGACTTTC	CASSLTRPGRTNVLTF
17	many	TRBD2	TRBJ2-3	TRBV15	TGTGCCACCGGGGACAGTGAGCGGGAGGCGGATACAGATACGCAGTATTTT	CATGDSEREADTDTQYF
13	few	-	TRBJ1-1	TRBV6-5	TGTGCCAGCAGTCGCACAGTACACACTGAAGCTTTCTTT	CASSRTVHTEAFF
11	many	-	TRBJ1-1	TRBV7-9	TGTGCCAGCAGCTTAATGGCTGAAGCTTTCTTT	CASSLMAEAFF
16	-	TRBD1	TRBJ2-7	TRBV5-1	TGCGCCAGCAGCTCAAGAGGACAGGGAAGCTCCTACGAGCAGTACTTC	CASSSRGQGSSYEQYF
15	-	-	TRBJ2-3	TRBV10-3	TGTGCCATCGCTCCGAGGGAGACTAGCACAGATACGCAGTATTTT	CAIAPRETSTDTQYF
12	-	-	TRBJ1-5	TRBV6-2/TRBV6-3	TGTGCCAGCTGTTTTAGCAATCAGCCCCAGCATTTT	CASCFSNQPQHF
16	many	TRBD2	TRBJ2-3	TRBV4-1	TGCGCCAGCAGCCCAGGGACTAGCGGGGTCACAGATACGCAGTATTTT	CASSPGTSGVTDTQYF
18	-	TRBD2	TRBJ2-1	TRBV30	TGTGCCTGGATACGTCGACGACTAGCGGGAGGGCAATACAATGAGCAGTTCTTC	CAWIRRRLAGGQYNEQFF
17	-	TRBD2	TRBJ2-7	TRBV12-3/TRBV12-4	TGTGCCAGCAGTTTAGGTGAGGGACTAGCCGCCCCCTACGAGCAGTACTTC	CASSLGEGLAAPYEQYF
14	many	-	TRBJ2-3	TRBV12-3/TRBV12-4	TGTGCCAGCAGTTTGGACGGGCGGGCAGATACGCAGTATTTT	CASSLDGRADTQYF
17	-	TRBD2	TRBJ2-7	TRBV3-1	TGTGCCAGCAGCCCCCGGACTAGCGGGGGCCGATCCTACGAGCAGTACTTC	CASSPRTSGGRSYEQYF
14	-	-	TRBJ2-1	TRBV11-1	TGTGCCAGCAGTTCCCTGCGTCGATACAATGAGCAGTTCTTC	CASSSLRRYNEQFF
16	-	TRBD1	TRBJ2-1	TRBV24-1	TGTGCCACCAGTGACTACCGGACAGGCTCCTACAATGAGCAGTTCTTC	CATSDYRTGSYNEQFF
12	-	-	TRBJ2-7	TRBV7-9	TGTGCCAGCAGCTCACCGCGGGTCGAGCAGTACTTC	CASSSPRVEQYF
15	few	-	TRBJ2-7	TRBV3-1	TGTGCCAGCAGCCAAGTTCGTACGGGGGCGAAAGAGCAGTACTTC	CASSQVRTGAKEQYF
15	-	-	TRBJ1-5	TRBV27	TGTGCCAGTCGGGAGGCGGCCCTTCCCAATCAGCCCCAGCATTTT	CASREAALPNQPQHF
16	few	TRBD1	TRBJ2-6	TRBV7-9	TGTGCCAGCAGCTTTACAGGGGGCTCTGGGGCCAACGTCCTGACTTTC	CASSFTGGSGANVLTF
17	few	TRBD1	TRBJ2-6	TRBV7-3	TGTGCCAGCAGCTCGGGACAGGGAGATACTGGGGCCAACGTCCTGACTTTC	CASSSGQGDTGANVLTF